The clone carrying this TCR beta chain was seen more than once but under ten times. Its specificity is not known. The data derive from a study of post-analysis software for immune sequencing data. Whole-study results and caveats: Patients used about 5 TRBV segments, including TRBV5-6, TRBV5-1 and TRBV20-1, more often than controls.

The germline CDR1 and CDR2 sequences are SNHLY and FYNNEI. V gave up 5 bases and J gave up 1 base, with 13 bases separating them. The CDR3 sequence is 15 residues long. Researchers reported that TCR beta cDNA libraries carried unique molecular identifiers. One entry per CDR3 protein results from TCRdb running MiXCR on the PCR reads. Found here are fewer than 600,000 distinct CDR3 sequences, approximately 45% of them singletons; the top ten hold about 12%. The chain employs TRBV2 and TRBJ2-3; no definite D call. Sequenced: blood. The source is a girl between 5 and 17 years old with multiple sclerosis. The CDR3 reads CASSKERLRTDTQYF. The CDR3 nucleotides read TGTGCCAGCAGTAAAGAGCGATTGCGCACAGATACGCAGTATTTT.